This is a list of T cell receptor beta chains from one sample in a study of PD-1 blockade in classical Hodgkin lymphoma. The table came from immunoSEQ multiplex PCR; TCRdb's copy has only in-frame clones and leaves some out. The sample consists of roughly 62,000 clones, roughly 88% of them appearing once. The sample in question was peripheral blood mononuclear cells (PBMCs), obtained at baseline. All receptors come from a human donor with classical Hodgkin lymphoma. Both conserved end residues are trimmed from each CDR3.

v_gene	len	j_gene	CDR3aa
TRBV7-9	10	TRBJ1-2	ASSLLGWGYT
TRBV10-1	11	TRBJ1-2	ASSDRENYGYT
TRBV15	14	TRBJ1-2	ATSRGRGGLNYGYT
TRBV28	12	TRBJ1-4	ASTPWALGEKLF
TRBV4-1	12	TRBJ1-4	ASSHEPGGEKLF
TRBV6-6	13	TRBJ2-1	ASRRDRGHEYEQF
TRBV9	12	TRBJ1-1	ASSPRQGSTEAF
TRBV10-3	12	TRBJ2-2	AISESVNTGELF
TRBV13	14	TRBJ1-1	ASSLPGGQGNTEAF
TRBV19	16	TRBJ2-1	ASSMASGGFSSYNEQF
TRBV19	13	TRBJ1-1	ASTGQGGYHTEAF
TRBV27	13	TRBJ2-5	ASSFIGEGRETQY
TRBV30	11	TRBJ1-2	AWSVGPPDGYT
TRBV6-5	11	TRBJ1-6	ASSYYAYSPLH
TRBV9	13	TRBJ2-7	ASSVGGTGIDEQY
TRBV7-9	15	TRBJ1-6	ASSPLGQGGEESPLH
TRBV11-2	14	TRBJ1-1	ASSFRAGDGDTEAF
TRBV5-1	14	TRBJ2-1	ASSLVGGGMIHEQF
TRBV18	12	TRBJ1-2	ASSPTGFNYGYT
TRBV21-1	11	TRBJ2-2	ASITPNTGELF
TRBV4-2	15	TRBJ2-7	ASSQEAQAGRGYEQY
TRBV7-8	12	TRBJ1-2	ASSSPGENYGYT
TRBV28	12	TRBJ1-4	ASSRLPGIEKLF
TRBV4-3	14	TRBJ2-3	ASSQEATRGTDTQY
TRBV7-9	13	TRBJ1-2	ASSTPTGGGYGYT
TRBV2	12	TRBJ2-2	ASKEQSNTGELF
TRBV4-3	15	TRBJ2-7	ASSQDPQGTPVTEQY
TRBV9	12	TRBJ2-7	ASSVGTGYYEQY
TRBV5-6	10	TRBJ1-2	ASSLGGGGYT
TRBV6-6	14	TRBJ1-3	ASSPIARLSGNTIY
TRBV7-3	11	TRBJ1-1	ASSTRGGYEAF
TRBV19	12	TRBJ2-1	ASSIGLAGGEQF
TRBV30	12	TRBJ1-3	AWRRRSSGNTIY
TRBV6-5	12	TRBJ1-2	ASSFVREGYGYT
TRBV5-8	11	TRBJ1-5	ASSFTGNQPQH
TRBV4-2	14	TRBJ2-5	ASSQSPGTAQETQY
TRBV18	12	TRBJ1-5	ASSPTEGNQPQH
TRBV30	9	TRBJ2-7	AWSTNYEQY
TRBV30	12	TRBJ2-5	AWSVNRGEETQY
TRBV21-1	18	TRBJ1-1	ASSSITPREAGHTNTEAF
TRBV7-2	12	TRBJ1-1	ASSYQGGGTEAF
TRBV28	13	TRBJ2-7	ASSSTGGLMYEQY
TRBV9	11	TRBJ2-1	ASGGLADNEQF
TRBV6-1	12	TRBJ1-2	AIRRQGVDYGYT
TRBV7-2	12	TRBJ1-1	ASSLSPGGTEAF
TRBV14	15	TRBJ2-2	ASSPDTTATNTGELF
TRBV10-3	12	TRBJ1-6	AISEDRLGSPLH
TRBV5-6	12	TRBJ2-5	ASSLGQGKETQY
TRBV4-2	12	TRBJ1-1	ASSQEWGPTEAF
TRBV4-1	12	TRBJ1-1	ASSQELPNTEAF
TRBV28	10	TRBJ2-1	ASKGQYNEQF
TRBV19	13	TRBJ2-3	ASSIEGTASDTQY
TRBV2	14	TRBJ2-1	ASSPRLAGVHNEQF
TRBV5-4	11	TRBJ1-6	ASSLMANSPLH
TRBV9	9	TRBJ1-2	ASSAQGGYT
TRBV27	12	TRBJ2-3	ASSLPGTTDTQY
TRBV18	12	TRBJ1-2	ASSPKMGEYGYT
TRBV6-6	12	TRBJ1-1	ASSYSSVNTEAF
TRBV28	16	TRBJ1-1	ASSLVFLGDRDSAEAF
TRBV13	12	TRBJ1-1	ASSIGTVNTEAF